This passage covers 27 T cell receptor beta chains from one sample sequenced in a study of identical twins. TCRdb itself ran the 5' RACE reads through MiXCR, one entry per CDR3 protein. This sample carries about 340,000 distinct CDR3 sequences, over 9% of them seen once, and the ten largest clones take about 7%. These records were also assigned to another study, of yellow fever vaccine responses in identical twins.

Sequenced input: CD8+ T cells sorted from blood. These TCRs come from a woman in her late teens or twenties in good health.

This chain uses TRBV7-8 with TRBJ2-3, with D uncertain. CDR3 length: 16 residues. Germline CDR1 is SGHVS and CDR2 is FQNEAQ. V was cut by 4 bases and J by 2 bases, with 16 bases left in between. CDR3 protein: CASSSVMAAPTDTQYF. The CDR3 nucleotides read TGTGCCAGCAGCTCCGTGATGGCGGCGCCCACAGATACGCAGTATTTT.

A few counts support this clonotype. J is TRBJ2-3 and V is TRBV28; D unclear. The length of the CDR3 is 17 residues. Germline-derived CDR1 and CDR2 are MDHEN and SYDVKM. V shed 1 base and J shed 0 bases, with 14 bases lying between them. The CDR3 sequence: CASSLYDISVSTDTQYF. In nucleotides, the CDR3 is TGTGCCAGCAGTTTATATGACATTAGTGTAAGCACAGATACGCAGTATTTT.

This clonotype has only a few counts. The chain uses TRBV7-9 and TRBJ1-1, with 8 nucleotides matching TRBD1. Germline values: CDR1 SEHNR, CDR2 FQNEAQ (reference sequence). Germline trimming cut 4 bases from V and 2 bases from J; bases unmatched to any gene: 6. The length of the CDR3 is 15 residues. In nucleotides, the CDR3 is TGTGCCAGCAGCTCTCTCGGGACAGGCAACACTGAAGCTTTCTTT. Amino acid sequence: CASSSLGTGNTEAFF.

The table lists this clonotype with a few counts. In DNA, the CDR3 is TGCGCCAGCAGCCAAGACAGGGGGCATTATTCACCCCTCCACTTT. Protein: CASSQDRGHYSPLHF. The V and J genes are TRBV4-1 and TRBJ1-6, with 8 bases aligning to TRBD1. Germline loops: CDR1 MGHRA, CDR2 YSYEKL. The CDR3 totals 15 residues. V shed 0 bases, J shed 8 bases, and the junction held 3 bases outside the gene matches.

In this sample, this clonotype is medium-sized. The rearrangement joins TRBV15 to TRBJ2-1, with 7 bases fitting TRBD2. CDR3 size: 15 residues. Germline CDR1 and CDR2: LNHNV and YYDKDF (reference sequence). Losses at the gene ends were 5 bases for V and 1 base for J; bases not matched to a gene: 5. The CDR3 spells CATSVTSESYNEQFF. The CDR3 nucleotides are TGTGCCACCAGCGTCACTAGCGAATCCTACAATGAGCAGTTCTTC.

The chain links TRBV4-1 to TRBJ2-1, with D tentatively TRBD2 (7 bases). The CDR3 consists of 18 residues. Deletions cut 4 bases from V and 2 bases from J, with 21 bases between. Germline assignment: CDR1 MGHRA and CDR2 YSYEKL. The CDR3 bases are TGCGCCAGCAGCCCATCCGGGAAGGGGGGGCGCCCCTACAATGAGCAGTTCTTC. Protein sequence: CASSPSGKGGRPYNEQFF.

This clonotype was recorded at least ten times. The chain uses TRBV7-9 and TRBJ2-1; no clear D gene. The germline gives CDR1 SEHNR, CDR2 FQNEAQ (reference sequence). Trimming shortened V by 2 bases and J by 11 bases, and 7 bases separated the two germline ends. The CDR3 runs to 11 residues. CDR3 amino acids: CASSLSTQQFF. The CDR3 region has the DNA TGTGCCAGCAGCTTATCGACCCAGCAGTTCTTC. The full variable domain, rest sourced from reference TRBV7-9 and TRBJ2-1, is DTGVSQNPRHKITKRGQNVTFRCDPISEHNRLYWYRQTLGQGPEFLTYFQNEAQLEKSRLLSDRFSAERPKGSFSTLEIQRTEQGDSAMYLCASSLSTQQFFGPGTRLTVL.

The chain couples TRBV27 to TRBJ2-7, with unresolved D. In germline, CDR1 is MNHEY, CDR2 SMNVEV (reference sequence). The ends were cut back, 5 bases at V and 0 bases at J, with 8 bases in the middle. This CDR3 is 13 amino acids long. The CDR3 region has the DNA TGTGCCAGCAGTCCCTCGGCCTCCTACGAGCAGTACGTC. Translation gives CASSPSASYEQYV.

The chain is built from TRBV5-5 and TRBJ2-5; D remains ambiguous. The V gene lost 3 bases and the J gene lost 5 bases, with 26 bases spanning the gap. The CDR3 is 18 residues long. The germline CDR1 and CDR2 sequences are SGHKS and YYEKEE (reference sequence). The chain's CDR3 is CASSSSPLVDTPRETQYF. In DNA form, the CDR3 reads TGTGCCAGCAGCTCCTCTCCTTTAGTTGACACTCCACGGGAGACCCAGTACTTC.

This clonotype appeared many times. The chain links TRBV29-1 to TRBJ2-7, with no clear D. Germline V gene lookup returns CDR1 SQVTM and CDR2 ANQGSEA. Trimming removed 0 bases at V and 0 bases at J, with 3 bases between. The CDR3 covers 12 residues. The DNA for the CDR3 is TGCAGCGTTGAAGAGGGCTCCTACGAGCAGTACTTC. Its protein product is CSVEEGSYEQYF.

This clonotype was observed at least ten times. The chain has TRBV5-1 and TRBJ2-3; perhaps D is TRBD1 or TRBD2 (5 bases each). Trimming stripped 4 bases from V and 6 bases from J, with 21 bases between. The germline V gene has CDR1 SGHRS and CDR2 YFSETQ. CDR3 length: 16 residues. This chain's CDR3 is CASSPVVDKWDDTQYF. Here the CDR3 DNA reads TGCGCCAGCAGCCCGGTGGTGGACAAATGGGACGATACGCAGTATTTT.

Turning to this clonotype: An end of the junction differs from the germline gene, which may be a read error. This chain links TRBV6-5 with TRBJ2-3; 7 nucleotides align to TRBD1. Germline-derived CDR1 and CDR2 are MNHEY and SVGAGI. The CDR3 length is 17 residues. The CDR3 here is CAISDSKGQLGTDTQYF. The CDR3 DNA reads as TGTGCCATCAGTGACTCAAAGGGACAGCTAGGCACAGATACGCAGTATTTT.

The chain employs TRBV4-1 and TRBJ2-3; weak D call: TRBD1 (5 bases). This CDR3 has 16 residues. Germline V CDR1 and CDR2: MGHRA, YSYEKL. Trimming removed 0 bases at V and 1 base at J, with 11 bases between. The CDR3 reads CASSQEGVTGTDTQYF. The CDR3 coding sequence is TGCGCCAGCAGCCAAGAAGGGGTGACGGGCACAGATACGCAGTATTTT.

The chain links TRBV12-3 or TRBV12-4 to TRBJ2-2; the match to TRBD2 covers 8 bases. This CDR3 is 16 amino acids long. J gave up 0 bases and V 2 bases, and 2 bases lay outside the gene matches. The CDR3 bases are TGTGCCAGCAGTTTAAGGCGGGGGGCGAACACCGGGGAGCTGTTTTTT. Protein: CASSLRRGANTGELFF.

The chain links TRBV5-1 to TRBJ2-2, with a possible D match to TRBD1 (5 bases). This CDR3 has 15 amino acids. In germline, CDR1 is SGHRS, CDR2 YFSETQ. The V end lost 4 bases, the J end lost 4 bases, and 14 bases lay between the germline ends. This CDR3 reads CASSGRTSGTGELFF. The CDR3 nucleotides are TGCGCCAGCAGCGGACGGACATCTGGCACCGGGGAGCTGTTTTTT.

There are a few counts of this clonotype. This chain joins TRBV5-4 and TRBJ2-1; no clear D. CDR3 length equals 17 residues. Germline-derived CDR1 and CDR2 are SGHNT and YYREEE (reference sequence). V was trimmed by 2 bases and J by 0 bases, leaving 15 bases between them. CDR3 loop: CASSFDSPVSSYNEQFF. As DNA, the CDR3 is TGTGCCAGCAGCTTTGACTCACCAGTTAGCTCCTACAATGAGCAGTTCTTC.

In DNA form, the CDR3 reads TGTGCCAGCAGCGACCTCTCGGACACTCAACCTAACTATGGCTACACCTTC. It translates to CASSDLSDTQPNYGYTF. This chain links TRBV6-5 with TRBJ1-2; perhaps TRBD1 as D (5 bases). The CDR3 length is 17 residues. With 6 bases removed from V and 0 bases from J, the gap between germline ends came to 20 bases. Germline CDR1 and CDR2: MNHEY and SVGAGI.

The chain recombines TRBV5-6 with TRBJ1-2, with 7 positions matching TRBD1. Germline CDR1 reads SGHDT; CDR2 reads YYEEEE. V shed 0 bases and J 4 bases; nucleotides not matched to a gene: 3. This CDR3 is 14 amino acids long. CDR3 nucleotides: TGTGCCAGCAGCTTGGGCCAGGGGGTCTATGGCTACACCTTC. Protein product: CASSLGQGVYGYTF.

In DNA form, the CDR3 reads TGTGCCAGCAGTTTTGTCCCAGGCAAGATTTATAATTCACCCCTCCACTTT. Protein: CASSFVPGKIYNSPLHF. This chain joins TRBV12-3 or TRBV12-4 and TRBJ1-6; D remains ambiguous. The CDR3 loop spans 17 amino acids. The ends were cut back, 3 bases at V and 4 bases at J, with 16 bases in the middle.

The rearrangement joins TRBV14 to TRBJ1-2, with a weak D call TRBD1 (6 bases). Trimming stripped 1 base from V and 4 bases from J, with 13 bases between. The CDR3 covers 15 residues. Germline V gene data show CDR1 as SGHDN and CDR2 as FVKESK. The CDR3 nucleotides are TGTGCCAGCAGCCAAGTAGGGACACCGATCTATGGCTACACCTTC. It codes for CASSQVGTPIYGYTF. Combining the CDR3 with reference TRBV14 and TRBJ1-2 gives the whole variable domain EAGVTQFPSHSVIEKGQTVTLRCDPISGHDNLYWYRRVMGKEIKFLLHFVKESKQDESGMPNNRFLAERTGGTYSTLKVQPAELEDSGVYFCASSQVGTPIYGYTFGSGTRLTVV.

The chain uses TRBV6-1 and TRBJ2-1; TRBD2 is a possible D gene (10 bases). Germline CDR1 reads MNHNS; CDR2 reads SASEGT. This CDR3 contains 20 residues. Trimming cost V 5 bases and J 5 bases, with 31 bases left between them. As DNA, the CDR3 is TGTGCCAGCAGTAAGATCCCGGGACAGGGTACTAGCGGGAACAACAATGAGCAGTTCTTC. As protein: CASSKIPGQGTSGNNNEQFF.

This clonotype has just a few counts. The chain has TRBV12-3 or TRBV12-4 and TRBJ2-2; D is unresolved. The CDR3 covers 10 residues. Trimming left V 7 bases short and J 8 bases short, with 5 bases between. The CDR3 here is CASIRGELFF. CDR3 in DNA: TGTGCCAGCATCCGGGGGGAGCTGTTTTTT.

This clonotype showed up many times. This sequence joins TRBV12-3 or TRBV12-4 and TRBJ1-2, with D hard to call. With 3 bases removed from V and 8 bases from J, the gap between germline ends came to 13 bases. This CDR3 is built from 13 residues. The CDR3 reads CASSFPRGNGYTF. The CDR3 DNA follows: TGTGCCAGCAGTTTCCCTCGTGGCAACGGCTACACCTTC.

This sequence joins TRBV29-1 and TRBJ2-1; maybe TRBD2 (5 bases). Germline V lookup: CDR1 SQVTM, CDR2 ANQGSEA. CDR3 size: 11 residues. V shed 6 bases and J shed 14 bases, with 17 bases lying between them. CDR3 residues: CSVGSGGTEFF. The CDR3 coding sequence is TGCAGCGTCGGAAGTGGAGGAACTGAGTTCTTC.

The V gene is TRBV12-3 or TRBV12-4, the J gene TRBJ2-7, with a possible D match to TRBD2 (5 bases). V lost 1 base, J lost 0 bases, and 10 bases lay in between. This CDR3 is built from 15 residues. The CDR3 protein is CASSLGPGSSYEQYF. Here the CDR3 DNA reads TGTGCCAGCAGTTTAGGTCCGGGAAGCTCCTACGAGCAGTACTTC.

This chain links TRBV12-5 with TRBJ1-2; 9 positions agree with TRBD1. Germline CDR1 LGHNT, CDR2 FRNRAP. The ends lost 5 bases at V and 2 bases at J; junction bases unmatched: 9. The CDR3 covers 16 residues. The CDR3 DNA follows: TGTGCTAGTGGTACTGGGACAGGGAGGGAAAACTATGGCTACACCTTC. This codes for CASGTGTGRENYGYTF.

The genes are TRBV6-5 and TRBJ2-7; D remains ambiguous. Trimming shortened V by 8 bases and J by 1 base, and 12 bases separated the two germline ends. Per the germline V gene, CDR1 is MNHEY and CDR2 is SVGAGI. The CDR3 runs 13 residues. The CDR3 loop is CASGSRGSYEQYF. CDR3 nucleotide sequence: TGTGCCAGCGGCTCTCGAGGTTCCTACGAGCAGTACTTC.